Listed below are T cell receptor beta chains from one sample, sequenced in a study of blood T cell dynamics during melanoma immunotherapy. Assay: immunoSEQ multiplex PCR; the TCRdb copy retains only in-frame clones and omits some. The sample consists of 5,400 or so clones, over 65% of them appearing once. Sequencing was performed on blood, taken from a patient treated with checkpoint blockade. The receptors stem from a human donor with melanoma. Some clones in this sample may be carry-over from other donors' samples. Each CDR3 is given with its conserved first and last residue. The order of the fields is J gene, D gene, V gene, clone size, CDR3 DNA, CDR3 protein. The D gene is left open where the match is weak. Rows give clone size only sometimes, using once, few, many, or a class for an expanded clone.

TRBJ1-1,-,TRBV5-1,-,TGCGCCAGCAGCTTGGCTAGCAACACTGAAGCTTTCTTT,CASSLASNTEAFF
TRBJ2-5,TRBD1,TRBV18,-,TGTGCCAGCTCACCCGACAGGGGAAGGGAGACCCAGTACTTC,CASSPDRGRETQYF
TRBJ2-5,-,TRBV6-7,-,TGTGCCAGCAGTTCCCCCCTACTAGAGGGTGGAGAGACCCAGTACTTC,CASSSPLLEGGETQYF
TRBJ1-2,-,TRBV6-1,-,TGTGCCAGCAGTGAAGTCCTGGGAGCTAACTATGGCTACACCTTC,CASSEVLGANYGYTF
TRBJ2-2,TRBD2,TRBV4-1,-,TGCGCCAGCAGCCAAGATTCTAGCGGCTACGGGGAGCTGTTTTTT,CASSQDSSGYGELFF
TRBJ2-7,-,TRBV19,-,TGTGCCAGTAGAAAGTCGTCGACTCCCGGGGACGAGCAGTACTTC,CASRKSSTPGDEQYF
TRBJ2-5,-,TRBV2,-,TGTGCCAGCAGACTAGTTGCGGAGACCCAGTACTTC,CASRLVAETQYF
TRBJ1-1,TRBD1,TRBV9,-,TGTGCCAGCAGCGTGACAGGGGGCGCTGGCACTGAAGCTTTCTTT,CASSVTGGAGTEAFF
TRBJ1-4,-,TRBV30,-,TGTGCCTGGAGCCGGGTTGGTGAAAAACTGTTTTTT,CAWSRVGEKLFF
TRBJ2-2,TRBD1,TRBV11-2,-,TGTGCCAGCAGCCCTCGGACAGGAGGAGACACCGGGGAGCTGTTTTTT,CASSPRTGGDTGELFF
TRBJ2-7,-,TRBV27,-,TGTGCCAGCAGTCCCCGAGACACCTTCTTGTACGAGCAGTACTTC,CASSPRDTFLYEQYF
TRBJ1-2,-,TRBV2,-,TGTGCCAGCAGTTCCAGGCGGGGGGGTTTTGATGGCTACACCTTC,CASSSRRGGFDGYTF
TRBJ2-3,TRBD1,TRBV6-1,-,TGTGCCAGCAGTGCCTATATGACAGGGCCCTCCGGAGATACGCAGTATTTT,CASSAYMTGPSGDTQYF
TRBJ2-1,-,TRBV7-2,once,TGTGCCAGCAGCTTCACGCGTCGGGGGACCAATGAGCAGTTCTTC,CASSFTRRGTNEQFF
TRBJ2-2,-,TRBV5-5,-,TGTGCCAGCAGCTGGTCGGACACCGGGGAGCTGTTTTTT,CASSWSDTGELFF
TRBJ2-1,TRBD2,TRBV7-7,-,TGTGCTAGCAGCTCAGGCCGGGACTACAACAATGAGCAGTTCTTC,CASSSGRDYNNEQFF
TRBJ1-3,TRBD1,TRBV7-9,-,TGTGCCAGCAGCCCAAAGGACAGGGTGGAAAACACCATATATTTT,CASSPKDRVENTIYF
TRBJ2-4,-,TRBV11-2,-,TGTGCCAGCAGCTTAGCCAGCCTACTAGCCAAAAACATTCAGTACTTC,CASSLASLLAKNIQYF
TRBJ2-1,-,TRBV30,-,TGTGCCTGGAGTGGAGGCTCCTACAATGAGCAGTTCTTC,CAWSGGSYNEQFF
TRBJ1-1,-,TRBV9,-,TGTGCCAGCAGCGTAACAAGTTACAACACTGAAGCTTTCTTT,CASSVTSYNTEAFF
TRBJ2-1,-,TRBV6-6,-,TGTGCCAGCACTCCGGAGGGCCTCTCTAACAATGAGCAGTTCTTC,CASTPEGLSNNEQFF
TRBJ2-1,-,TRBV11-2,once,TGTGCCAGCAGTTCGAGCCGGACTCGGTACAATGAGCAGTTCTTC,CASSSSRTRYNEQFF
TRBJ2-7,-,TRBV4-1,-,TGCGCCAGCAGCCAAGATAGTGTGGTATCCCCCAGCACGCGCTCCTACGAGCAGTACTTC,CASSQDSVVSPSTRSYEQYF
TRBJ2-7,TRBD1,TRBV19,-,TGTGCCAGTAGTAGCCGGGACAGGGGCTACGAGCAGTACTTC,CASSSRDRGYEQYF
TRBJ2-2,-,TRBV5-1,-,TGCGCCAGCAGCTTGAGTCCGGGGATGGAGAGGACCGGGGAGCTGTTTTTT,CASSLSPGMERTGELFF
TRBJ2-7,-,TRBV7-6,-,TGTGCCAGCAGCTTAGCGTGGAGGGACCCCGAGCAGTACTTC,CASSLAWRDPEQYF
TRBJ2-7,-,TRBV4-1,-,TGCGCCAGCAGCCAATTCGGACAGTCCTACGAGCAGTACTTC,CASSQFGQSYEQYF
TRBJ2-1,-,TRBV7-9,-,TGTGCCAGCAGGTTATATAGCTATGAGCAGTTCTTC,CASRLYSYEQFF
TRBJ2-7,-,TRBV11-1,-,TGTGCCAGCAGCTTAGCTTCGGGTTCCTACGAGCAGTACTTC,CASSLASGSYEQYF
TRBJ2-1,TRBD2,TRBV4-1,once,TGCGCCAGCAGCCAAGAAGTGAGCGGGGGGGCTCCAAATGAGCAGTTCTTC,CASSQEVSGGAPNEQFF
TRBJ2-7,-,TRBV6-6,-,TGTGCCACTAAATTCGCCCTTGGAGGGGCCTACGAGCAGTACTTC,CATKFALGGAYEQYF
TRBJ2-2,TRBD2,TRBV7-9,-,TGTGCCACCTCCTCGGGACTAGCGAACACCGGGGAGCTGTTTTTT,CATSSGLANTGELFF
TRBJ1-3,-,TRBV7-2,-,TGTGCCAGCAGCTTAAGGCAGGCGGACTCTGGAAACACCATATATTTT,CASSLRQADSGNTIYF
TRBJ2-4,-,TRBV28,-,TGTGCCAGTCCGGGGTGGGGGCTGGCCAAAAACATTCAGTACTTC,CASPGWGLAKNIQYF
TRBJ1-2,-,TRBV28,-,TGTGCCAGCATGATAAACTATGGCTACACCTTC,CASMINYGYTF
TRBJ1-1,TRBD1,TRBV27,-,TGTGCCAGCAGTTTGGACAGGGGGCGTTTGACTGAAGCTTTCTTT,CASSLDRGRLTEAFF
TRBJ2-3,TRBD2,TRBV5-6,-,TGTGCCAGCAGCTTGGGGACTAGAACAGATACGCAGTATTTT,CASSLGTRTDTQYF
TRBJ2-3,-,TRBV20-1,-,TGCAGTGCTAGAGTCACAGATACGCAGTATTTT,CSARVTDTQYF
TRBJ1-5,TRBD1,TRBV6-5,-,TGTGCCAGCAGGGCCTGGACAGGGGTTGATCAGCCCCAGCATTTT,CASRAWTGVDQPQHF
TRBJ2-3,TRBD1,TRBV9,-,TGTGCCAGCAGCGTAGCGGGGACAGGGGGCTTCACAGATACGCAGTATTTT,CASSVAGTGGFTDTQYF
TRBJ2-7,-,TRBV5-6,-,TGTGCCAGCAACGACAGGCGAACCTACGAGCAGTACTTC,CASNDRRTYEQYF
TRBJ2-2,-,TRBV7-3,-,TGTGCCAGCAGCTTGAGGACAGCGATAGGCGCCGGGGAGCTGTTTTTT,CASSLRTAIGAGELFF
TRBJ2-1,-,TRBV6-4,-,TGTGCCAGCAGCGCCGGGTCAAAAAATGAGCAGTTCTTC,CASSAGSKNEQFF
TRBJ2-2,-,TRBV18,-,TGTGCCAGCTCCCCCCCCCGGGGCAACACCGGGGAGCTGTTTTTT,CASSPPRGNTGELFF